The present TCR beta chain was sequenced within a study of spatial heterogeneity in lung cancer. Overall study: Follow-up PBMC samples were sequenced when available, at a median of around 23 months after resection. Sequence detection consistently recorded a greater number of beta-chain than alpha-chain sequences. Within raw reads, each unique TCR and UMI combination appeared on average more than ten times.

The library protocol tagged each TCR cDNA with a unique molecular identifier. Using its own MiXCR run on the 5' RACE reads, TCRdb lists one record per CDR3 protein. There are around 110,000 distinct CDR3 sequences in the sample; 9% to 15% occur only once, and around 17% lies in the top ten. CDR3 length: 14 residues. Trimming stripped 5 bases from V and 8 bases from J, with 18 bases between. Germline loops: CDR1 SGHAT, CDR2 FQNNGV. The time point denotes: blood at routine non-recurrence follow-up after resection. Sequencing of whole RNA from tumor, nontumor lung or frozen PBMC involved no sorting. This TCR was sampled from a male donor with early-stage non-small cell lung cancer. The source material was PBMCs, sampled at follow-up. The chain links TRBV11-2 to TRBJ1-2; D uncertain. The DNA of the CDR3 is TGTGCCAGCAGCCCACCTTGGCCGGGAGGCGGCTACACCTTC. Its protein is CASSPPWPGGGYTF. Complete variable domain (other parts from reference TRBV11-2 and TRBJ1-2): EAGVAQSPRYKIIEKRQSVAFWCNPISGHATLYWYQQILGQGPKLLIQFQNNGVVDDSQLPKDRFSAERLKGVDSTLKIQPAKLEDSAVYLCASSPPWPGGGYTFGSGTRLTVV.